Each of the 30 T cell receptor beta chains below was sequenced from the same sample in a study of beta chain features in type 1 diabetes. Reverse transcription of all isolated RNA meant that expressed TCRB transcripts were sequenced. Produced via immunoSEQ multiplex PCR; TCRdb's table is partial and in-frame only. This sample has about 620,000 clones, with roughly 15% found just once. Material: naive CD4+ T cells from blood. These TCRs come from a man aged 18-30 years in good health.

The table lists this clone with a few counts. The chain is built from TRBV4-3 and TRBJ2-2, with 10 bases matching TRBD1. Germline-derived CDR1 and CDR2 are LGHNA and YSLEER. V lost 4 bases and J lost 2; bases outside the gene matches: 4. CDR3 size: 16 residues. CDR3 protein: CASSRGTGANTGELFF. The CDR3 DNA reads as TGCGCCAGCAGCCGGGGGACAGGGGCCAACACCGGGGAGCTGTTTTTT.

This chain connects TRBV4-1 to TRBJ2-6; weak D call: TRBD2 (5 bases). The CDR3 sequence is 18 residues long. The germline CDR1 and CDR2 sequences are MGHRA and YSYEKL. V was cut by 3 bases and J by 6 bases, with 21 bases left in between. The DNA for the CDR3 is TGCGCCAGCAGCCAGGACCCACCCCCGGGGTCCAAGGCCAACGTCCTGACTTTC. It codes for CASSQDPPPGSKANVLTF.

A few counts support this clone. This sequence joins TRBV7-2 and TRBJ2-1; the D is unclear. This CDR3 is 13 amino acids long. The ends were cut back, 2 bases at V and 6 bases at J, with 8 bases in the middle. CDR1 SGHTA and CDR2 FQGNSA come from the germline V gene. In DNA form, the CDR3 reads TGTGCCAGCAGCTTATCCGCCGTCAATGAGCAGTTCTTC. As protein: CASSLSAVNEQFF. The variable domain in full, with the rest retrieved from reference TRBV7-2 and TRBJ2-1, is GAGVSQSPSNKVTEKGKDVELRCDPISGHTALYWYRQSLGQGLEFLIYFQGNSAPDKSGLPSDRFSAERTGGSVSTLTIQRTQQEDSAVYLCASSLSAVNEQFFGPGTRLTVL.

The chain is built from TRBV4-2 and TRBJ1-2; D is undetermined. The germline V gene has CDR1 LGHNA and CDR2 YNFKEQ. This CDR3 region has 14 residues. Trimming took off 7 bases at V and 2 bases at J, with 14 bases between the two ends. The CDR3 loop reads CASTPPGGNYGYTF. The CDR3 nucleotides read TGTGCCAGCACTCCCCCGGGTGGAAACTATGGCTACACCTTC.

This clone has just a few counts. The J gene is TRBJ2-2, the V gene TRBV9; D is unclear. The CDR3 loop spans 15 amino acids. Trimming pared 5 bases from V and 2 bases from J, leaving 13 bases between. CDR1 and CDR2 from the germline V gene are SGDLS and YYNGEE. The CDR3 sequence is CASRFGHLNTGELFF. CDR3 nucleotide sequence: TGTGCCAGCAGGTTCGGGCACCTAAACACCGGGGAGCTGTTTTTT. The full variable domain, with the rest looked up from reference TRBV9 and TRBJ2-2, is DSGVTQTPKHLITATGQRVTLRCSPRSGDLSVYWYQQSLDQGLQFLIQYYNGEERAKGNILERFSAQQFPDLHSELNLSSLELGDSALYFCASRFGHLNTGELFFGEGSRLTVL.

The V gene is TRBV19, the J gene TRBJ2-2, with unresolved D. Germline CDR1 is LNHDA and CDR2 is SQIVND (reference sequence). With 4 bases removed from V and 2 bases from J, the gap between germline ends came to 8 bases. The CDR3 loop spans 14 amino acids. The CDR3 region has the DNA TGTGCCAGTAGTAAGGGAATCAACACCGGGGAGCTGTTTTTT. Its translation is CASSKGINTGELFF.

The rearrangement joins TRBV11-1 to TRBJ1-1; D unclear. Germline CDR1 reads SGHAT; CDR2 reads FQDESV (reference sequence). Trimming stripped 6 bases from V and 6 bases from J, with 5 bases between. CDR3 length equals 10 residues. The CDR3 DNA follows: TGTGCCAGCAGTGTAGCTGAAGCTTTCTTT. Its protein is CASSVAEAFF.

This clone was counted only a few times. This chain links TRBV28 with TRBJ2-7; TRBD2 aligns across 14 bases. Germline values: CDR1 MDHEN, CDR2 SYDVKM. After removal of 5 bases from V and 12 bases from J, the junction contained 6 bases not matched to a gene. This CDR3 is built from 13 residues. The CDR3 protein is CASSLGLAGGGYF. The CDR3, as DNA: TGTGCCAGCAGTCTTGGACTAGCGGGGGGAGGGTACTTC.

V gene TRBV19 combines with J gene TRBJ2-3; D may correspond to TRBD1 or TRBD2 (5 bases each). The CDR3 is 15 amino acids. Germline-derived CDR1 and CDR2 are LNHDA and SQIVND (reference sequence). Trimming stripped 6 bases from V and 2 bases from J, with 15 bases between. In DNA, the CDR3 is TGTGCCAGTAGGGACCGGGACCCCATCACAGATACGCAGTATTTT. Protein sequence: CASRDRDPITDTQYF.

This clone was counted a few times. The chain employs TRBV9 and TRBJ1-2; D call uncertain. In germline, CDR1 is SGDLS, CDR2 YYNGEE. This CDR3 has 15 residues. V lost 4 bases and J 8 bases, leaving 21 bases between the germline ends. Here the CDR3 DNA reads TGTGCCAGCAGCCCCAGTGGACTTCCCACGGGAGGCTACACCTTC. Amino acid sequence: CASSPSGLPTGGYTF.

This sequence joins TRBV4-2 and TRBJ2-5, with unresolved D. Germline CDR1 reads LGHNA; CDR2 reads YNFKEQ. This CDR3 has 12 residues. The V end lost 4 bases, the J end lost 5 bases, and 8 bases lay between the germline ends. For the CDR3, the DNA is TGTGCCAGCAGCCTTGGGCGGGAGACCCAGTACTTC. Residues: CASSLGRETQYF.

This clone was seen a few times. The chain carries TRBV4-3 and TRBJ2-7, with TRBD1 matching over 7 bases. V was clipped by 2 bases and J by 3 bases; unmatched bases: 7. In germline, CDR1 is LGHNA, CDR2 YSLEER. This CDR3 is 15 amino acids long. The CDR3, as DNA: TGCGCCAGCAGCCAACTAGGGGGCAGCTTCTACGAGCAGTACTTC. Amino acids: CASSQLGGSFYEQYF.

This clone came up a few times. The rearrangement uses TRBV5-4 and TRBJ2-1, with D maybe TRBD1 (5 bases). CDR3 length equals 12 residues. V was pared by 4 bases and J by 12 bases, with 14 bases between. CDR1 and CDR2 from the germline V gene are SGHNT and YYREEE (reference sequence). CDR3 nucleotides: TGTGCCAGCAGCCCACAGGTAGGGGTGCAGTTCTTC. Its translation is CASSPQVGVQFF.

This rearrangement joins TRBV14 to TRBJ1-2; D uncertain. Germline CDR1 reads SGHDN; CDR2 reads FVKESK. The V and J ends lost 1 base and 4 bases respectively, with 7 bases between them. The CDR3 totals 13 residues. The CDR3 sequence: CASSQGHRYGYTF. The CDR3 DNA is TGTGCCAGCAGCCAAGGACACCGCTATGGCTACACCTTC.

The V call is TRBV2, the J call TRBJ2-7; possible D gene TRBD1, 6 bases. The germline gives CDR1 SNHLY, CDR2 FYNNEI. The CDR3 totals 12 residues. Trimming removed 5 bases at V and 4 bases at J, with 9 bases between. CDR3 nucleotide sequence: TGTGCCAGCAGTAGACAGGTTTACGAGCAGTACTTC. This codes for CASSRQVYEQYF.

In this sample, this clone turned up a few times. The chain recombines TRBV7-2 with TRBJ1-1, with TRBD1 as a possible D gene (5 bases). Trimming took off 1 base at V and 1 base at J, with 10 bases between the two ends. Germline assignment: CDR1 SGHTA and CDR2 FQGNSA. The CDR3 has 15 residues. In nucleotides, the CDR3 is TGTGCCAGCAGCTTAGTAGCAGGGCCGAACACTGAAGCTTTCTTT. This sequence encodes CASSLVAGPNTEAFF.

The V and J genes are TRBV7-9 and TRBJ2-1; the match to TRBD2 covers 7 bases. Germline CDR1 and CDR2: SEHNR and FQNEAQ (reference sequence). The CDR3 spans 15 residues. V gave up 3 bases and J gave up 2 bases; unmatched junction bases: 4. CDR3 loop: CASSLTGTTYNEQFF. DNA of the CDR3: TGTGCCAGCAGCTTGACCGGGACTACCTACAATGAGCAGTTCTTC.

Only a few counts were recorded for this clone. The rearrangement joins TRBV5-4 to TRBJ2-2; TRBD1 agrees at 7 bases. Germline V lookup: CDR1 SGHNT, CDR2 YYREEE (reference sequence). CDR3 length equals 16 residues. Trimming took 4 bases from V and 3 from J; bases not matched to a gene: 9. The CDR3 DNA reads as TGTGCCAGCAGCCCGCTTCGGACAGGTGACACCGGGGAGCTGTTTTTT. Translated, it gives CASSPLRTGDTGELFF. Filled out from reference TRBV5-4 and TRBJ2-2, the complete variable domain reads ETGVTQSPTHLIKTRGQQVTLRCSSQSGHNTVSWYQQALGQGPQFIFQYYREEENGRGNFPPRFSGLQFPNYSSELNVNALELDDSALYLCASSPLRTGDTGELFFGEGSRLTVL.

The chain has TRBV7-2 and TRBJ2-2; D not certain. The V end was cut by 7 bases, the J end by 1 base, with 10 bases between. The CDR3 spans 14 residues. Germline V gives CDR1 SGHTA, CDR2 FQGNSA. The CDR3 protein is CASTQLLNTGELFF. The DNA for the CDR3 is TGTGCCAGCACCCAACTACTGAACACCGGGGAGCTGTTTTTT.

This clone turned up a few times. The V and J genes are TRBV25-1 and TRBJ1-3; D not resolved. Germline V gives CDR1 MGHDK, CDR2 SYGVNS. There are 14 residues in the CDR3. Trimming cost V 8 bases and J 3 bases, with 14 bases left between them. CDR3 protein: CASRGPVGGNTIYF. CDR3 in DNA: TGTGCCAGCCGAGGCCCAGTGGGTGGAAACACCATATATTTT.

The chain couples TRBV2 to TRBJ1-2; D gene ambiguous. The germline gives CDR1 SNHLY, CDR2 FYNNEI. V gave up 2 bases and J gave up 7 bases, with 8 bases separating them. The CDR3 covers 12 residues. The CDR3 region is CASSENKGGYTF. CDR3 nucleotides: TGTGCCAGCAGTGAAAATAAGGGTGGCTACACCTTC.

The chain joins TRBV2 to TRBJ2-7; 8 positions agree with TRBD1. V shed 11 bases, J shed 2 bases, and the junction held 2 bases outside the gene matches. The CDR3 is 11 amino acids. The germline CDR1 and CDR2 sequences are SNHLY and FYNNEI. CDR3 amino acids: CAAGGPYEQYF. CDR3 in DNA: TGTGCCGCAGGGGGCCCCTACGAGCAGTACTTC.

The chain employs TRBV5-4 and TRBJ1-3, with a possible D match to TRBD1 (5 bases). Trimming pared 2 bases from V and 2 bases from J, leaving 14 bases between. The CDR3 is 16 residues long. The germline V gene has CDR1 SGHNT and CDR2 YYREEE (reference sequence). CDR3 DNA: TGTGCCAGCAGCTTCGGGACCCAGGAACCTGGAAACACCATATATTTT. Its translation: CASSFGTQEPGNTIYF.

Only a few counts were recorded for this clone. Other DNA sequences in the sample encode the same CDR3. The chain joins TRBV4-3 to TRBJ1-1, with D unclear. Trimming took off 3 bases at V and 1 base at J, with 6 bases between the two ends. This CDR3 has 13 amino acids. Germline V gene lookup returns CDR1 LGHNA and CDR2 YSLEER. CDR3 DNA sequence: TGCGCCAGCAGCCAGGACGAGAACACTGAAGCTTTCTTT. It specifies CASSQDENTEAFF.

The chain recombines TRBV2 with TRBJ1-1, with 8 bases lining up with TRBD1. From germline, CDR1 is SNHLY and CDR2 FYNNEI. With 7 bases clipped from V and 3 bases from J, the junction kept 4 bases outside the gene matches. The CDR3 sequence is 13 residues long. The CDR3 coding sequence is TGTGCCAGCACCGGACAGGGCCACACTGAAGCTTTCTTT. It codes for CASTGQGHTEAFF.

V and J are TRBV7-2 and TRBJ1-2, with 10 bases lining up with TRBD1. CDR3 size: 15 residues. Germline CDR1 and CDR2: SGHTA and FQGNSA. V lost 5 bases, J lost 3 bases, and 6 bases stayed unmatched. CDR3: CASSRGQGMDYGYTF. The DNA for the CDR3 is TGTGCCAGCAGCCGGGGACAGGGGATGGACTATGGCTACACCTTC. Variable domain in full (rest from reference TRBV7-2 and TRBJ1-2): GAGVSQSPSNKVTEKGKDVELRCDPISGHTALYWYRQSLGQGLEFLIYFQGNSAPDKSGLPSDRFSAERTGGSVSTLTIQRTQQEDSAVYLCASSRGQGMDYGYTFGSGTRLTVV.

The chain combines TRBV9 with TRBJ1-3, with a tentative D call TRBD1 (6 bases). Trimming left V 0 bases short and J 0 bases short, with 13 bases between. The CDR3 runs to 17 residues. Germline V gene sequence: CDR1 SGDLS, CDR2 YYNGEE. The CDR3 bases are TGTGCCAGCAGCGTAGAGACAGGCCTGAGCTCTGGAAACACCATATATTTT. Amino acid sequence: CASSVETGLSSGNTIYF.

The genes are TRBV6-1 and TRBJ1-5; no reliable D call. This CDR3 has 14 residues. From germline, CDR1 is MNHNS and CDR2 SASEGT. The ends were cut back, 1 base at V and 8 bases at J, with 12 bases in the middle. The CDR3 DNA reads TGTGCCAGCAGTGAAGGTCCCGCGGTCGAGCCCCAGCATTTT. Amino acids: CASSEGPAVEPQHF.

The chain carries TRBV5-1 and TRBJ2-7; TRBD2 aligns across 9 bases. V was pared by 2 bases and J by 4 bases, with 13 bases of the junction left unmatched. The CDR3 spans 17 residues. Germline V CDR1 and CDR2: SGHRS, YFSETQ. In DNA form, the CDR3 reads TGCGCCAGCAGCTTTTTCCGGACTAGCGAGACGACGTACGAGCAGTACTTC. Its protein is CASSFFRTSETTYEQYF.

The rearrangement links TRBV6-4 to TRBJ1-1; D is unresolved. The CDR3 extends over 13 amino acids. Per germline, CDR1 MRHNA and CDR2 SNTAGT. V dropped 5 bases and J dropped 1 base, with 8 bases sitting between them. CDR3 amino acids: CASSFAENTEAFF. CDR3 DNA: TGTGCCAGCAGTTTTGCCGAGAACACTGAAGCTTTCTTT.